This T cell receptor (beta chain) was profiled in a study of blood T cells in healthy people across ages. Turning to the study itself: Capturing about one barcoded beta molecule per two T cells was achieved by template switching. The study, taken as a whole, reports: Higher diversity, along with more naive CD4+ cells, distinguished long-lived donors from aged donors.

It was with a sample-barcoded 5' primer and a J-beta primer mix that a second PCR of roughly 7 to 12 cycles was run. TCRdb itself ran the 5' RACE reads through MiXCR, one entry per CDR3 protein. The data show 800,000 to 900,000 distinct CDR3 sequences, 62% seen once. Staff drew around 10 milliliters of peripheral blood from each donor. Germline CDR1 reads DFQATT; CDR2 reads SNEGSKA (reference sequence). V dropped 3 bases and J dropped 3 bases, with 12 bases sitting between them. The CDR3 has 14 amino acids. Regarding this clonotype: Antigen specificity is unknown.

The receptor's source is a man between 25 and 39 years old in good health. The sequenced material came from blood. The chain couples TRBV20-1 to TRBJ2-1; the D gene could be TRBD1 or TRBD2 (5 bases each). The chain's CDR3 is CSARERDHYNEQFF. The CDR3, as DNA: TGCAGTGCTAGGGAGAGGGACCACTACAATGAGCAGTTCTTC.